The 30 T cell receptor beta chains given below trace back to one sample, sequenced in a study of cytomegalovirus exposure and HLA in healthy donors. PCR amplification relied on 60 Vbeta primers (plus 13 Jbeta primers). Sequencing was performed with immunoSEQ multiplex PCR; in TCRdb, only in-frame clones are kept and a portion is missing. The sample gives approximately 100,000 clones, about two thirds of which show up once; about 2.8% is in the top ten. The sample was PBMCs. The receptor source for this set is a female donor in good health and CMV-seronegative.

The rearrangement joins TRBV5-4 to TRBJ2-7, with 9 bases that match TRBD1. Germline assignment: CDR1 SGHNT and CDR2 YYREEE (reference sequence). V was clipped by 0 bases and J by 6 bases; unmatched bases: 10. The CDR3 loop spans 16 amino acids. CDR3 coding DNA: TGTGCCAGCAGCTTGGCCGGGACAGGGCTTGCCTGCGAGCAGTACTTC. Its protein product is CASSLAGTGLACEQYF.

This clone was observed a few times. V is TRBV5-4 and J is TRBJ1-1; 7 bases map to TRBD1. Trimming at V came to 4 bases and at J to 3 bases, leaving 6 bases not matched to a gene. Germline values: CDR1 SGHNT, CDR2 YYREEE (reference sequence). The CDR3 runs to 14 residues. The CDR3 sequence: CASSPTGIYTEAFF. The CDR3 DNA reads as TGTGCCAGCAGCCCGACAGGGATTTACACTGAAGCTTTCTTT.

Only a few counts were recorded for this clone. V gene TRBV9 combines with J gene TRBJ2-7; TRBD1 agrees at 8 bases. Trimming at V came to 7 bases and at J to 3 bases, leaving 6 bases not matched to a gene. CDR3 length: 13 amino acids. Germline V CDR1 and CDR2: SGDLS, YYNGEE. The CDR3 coding sequence is TGTGCCAGCTCGACAGGGGAGTTCTACGAGCAGTACTTC. Translation: CASSTGEFYEQYF. The whole variable domain, remainder taken from reference TRBV9 and TRBJ2-7, is DSGVTQTPKHLITATGQRVTLRCSPRSGDLSVYWYQQSLDQGLQFLIQYYNGEERAKGNILERFSAQQFPDLHSELNLSSLELGDSALYFCASSTGEFYEQYFGPGTRLTVT.

This chain uses TRBV6-1 with TRBJ2-5; a possible D gene is TRBD1 (5 bases). Deletions cut 6 bases from V and 2 bases from J, with 7 bases between. This CDR3 has 12 residues. Per germline, CDR1 MNHNS and CDR2 SASEGT. The DNA for the CDR3 is TGTGCCAGCAGACCAGGGCAAGAGACCCAGTACTTC. It yields the protein CASRPGQETQYF.

The gene calls are TRBV13 and TRBJ2-1, with 12 bases aligning to TRBD2. The junction had 3 bases not matched to a gene; V was cut back by 4 bases and J by 2 bases. This CDR3 is 16 amino acids long. Germline CDR1 is PRHDT and CDR2 is FYEKMQ (reference sequence). CDR3 protein: CASSSTSGSTYNEQFF. The CDR3 bases are TGTGCCAGCAGCTCGACTAGCGGGAGTACCTACAATGAGCAGTTCTTC.

The V gene is TRBV5-6, the J gene TRBJ1-2; TRBD1 aligns across 7 bases. Germline V gene data show CDR1 as SGHDT and CDR2 as YYEEEE. The CDR3 runs to 13 residues. With 5 bases clipped from V and 8 bases from J, the junction kept 9 bases outside the gene matches. In nucleotides, the CDR3 is TGTGCCAGCAGTGACAGGGACCCGCTGGGCTACACCTTC. Translation gives CASSDRDPLGYTF. Full variable domain (remainder filled in from reference TRBV5-6 and TRBJ1-2): DAGVTQSPTHLIKTRGQQVTLRCSPKSGHDTVSWYQQALGQGPQFIFQYYEEEERQRGNFPDRFSGHQFPNYSSELNVNALLLGDSALYLCASSDRDPLGYTFGSGTRLTVV.

The chain recombines TRBV5-1 with TRBJ1-1, with D maybe TRBD1 (6 bases). Germline V gene data show CDR1 as SGHRS and CDR2 as YFSETQ. V was pared by 6 bases and J by 1 base, with 16 bases between. This CDR3 is built from 15 residues. The CDR3 loop is CASTLGADRNTEAFF. The CDR3 DNA is TGCGCCAGCACCCTGGGGGCAGACAGGAACACTGAAGCTTTCTTT.

The chain carries TRBV2 and TRBJ1-6, with D possibly being TRBD1 (6 bases). Germline V gene data show CDR1 as SNHLY and CDR2 as FYNNEI. Trimming stripped 7 bases from V and 2 bases from J, with 12 bases between. The CDR3 is 15 residues long. CDR3 bases: TGTGCCAGCACCAGGGGCCTCACCTATAATTCACCCCTCCACTTT. It codes for CASTRGLTYNSPLHF.

The chain recombines TRBV14 with TRBJ2-1, with 10 positions matching TRBD2. There are 14 residues in the CDR3. Looked up from germline, CDR1 is SGHDN and CDR2 is FVKESK. Trimming removed 4 bases from V and 4 bases from J; junction bases left unmatched: 1. DNA of the CDR3: TGTGCCAGCAGCCCGGGACTAGCGTACAATGAGCAGTTCTTC. Its protein is CASSPGLAYNEQFF.

The V and J genes are TRBV6-5 and TRBJ2-2; 8 bases are shared with TRBD2. Trimming at V came to 2 bases and at J to 6 bases, leaving 5 bases not matched to a gene. Germline V gives CDR1 MNHEY, CDR2 SVGAGI. There are 15 residues in the CDR3. This CDR3 is CASSYLGLAPGELFF. In DNA, the CDR3 is TGTGCCAGCAGTTACCTTGGACTAGCTCCCGGGGAGCTGTTTTTT.

V gene TRBV9 combines with J gene TRBJ2-7; 9 bases agree with TRBD2. CDR1 is SGDLS and CDR2 is YYNGEE in the germline V gene. After removal of 4 bases from V and 6 bases from J, the junction contained 14 bases not matched to a gene. This CDR3 region has 16 residues. DNA of the CDR3: TGTGCCAGCAGCCCTACTAGCGGGCTAGAGTTGGGCGAGCAGTACTTC. Its protein product is CASSPTSGLELGEQYF.

This clone has more than one count but fewer than ten. The V gene is TRBV9, the J gene TRBJ2-1, with 14 nucleotides matching TRBD2. The V gene's germline CDR1 is SGDLS and CDR2 YYNGEE. The CDR3 runs to 16 residues. The V gene end was trimmed by 3 bases and the J gene end by 2 bases; junction bases not matched to a gene: 1. DNA for the CDR3: TGTGCCAGCAGCGGACTAGCGGGAGGGCCCTACAATGAGCAGTTCTTC. Translated: CASSGLAGGPYNEQFF.

V gene TRBV5-1 combines with J gene TRBJ2-2; D not certain. CDR1 is SGHRS, CDR2 YFSETQ, per germline. V was trimmed by 0 bases and J by 3 bases, leaving 6 bases between them. CDR3 size: 14 residues. CDR3 nucleotide sequence: TGCGCCAGCAGCTTGGATGTCTACACCGGGGAGCTGTTTTTT. It encodes CASSLDVYTGELFF.

The chain joins TRBV7-3 to TRBJ1-5; no clear D gene. Looked up from germline, CDR1 is SGHTA and CDR2 is FQGTGA. The V and J ends lost 2 bases and 5 bases respectively, with 7 bases between them. This CDR3 has 13 amino acids. CDR3 region: CASSLSVDQPQHF. CDR3 DNA sequence: TGTGCCAGCAGCTTATCGGTGGATCAGCCCCAGCATTTT.

This clone has only one observation. This chain connects TRBV7-2 to TRBJ2-3; the match to TRBD2 covers 7 bases. This CDR3 region has 15 residues. Germline V gives CDR1 SGHTA, CDR2 FQGNSA. The junction had 4 bases not matched to a gene; V was cut back by 2 bases and J by 2 bases. In DNA, the CDR3 is TGTGCCAGCAGCTTACTAGCGGACCCCACAGATACGCAGTATTTT. Its protein product is CASSLLADPTDTQYF.

The V call is TRBV2, the J call TRBJ1-3, with 7 bases matching TRBD1. Germline V CDR1 and CDR2: SNHLY, FYNNEI. After removal of 6 bases from V and 4 bases from J, the junction contained 9 bases not matched to a gene. This CDR3 has 15 residues. Written as DNA, the CDR3 is TGTGCCAGCAGCCCCTGGGACAGTCCCGGAAACACCATATATTTT. Residues: CASSPWDSPGNTIYF.

This chain connects TRBV30 to TRBJ2-3, with 9 positions matching TRBD2. Germline-derived CDR1 and CDR2 are GTSNPN and SVGIG (reference sequence). With 3 bases clipped from V and 2 bases from J, the junction kept 6 bases outside the gene matches. The CDR3 has 15 residues. CDR3 in DNA: TGTGCCTGGAGACGACTAGCGGCCAACACAGATACGCAGTATTTT. Its translation: CAWRRLAANTDTQYF.

This clone was observed a handful of times. The gene calls are TRBV7-6 and TRBJ2-1; no clear D gene. The CDR3 length is 14 residues. V shed 4 bases and J shed 1 base, with 8 bases lying between them. Per the germline V gene, CDR1 is SGHVS and CDR2 is FNYEAQ. The CDR3 sequence is CASSYVRSYNEQFF. The CDR3 DNA follows: TGTGCCAGCAGCTACGTACGGTCCTACAATGAGCAGTTCTTC. The variable domain in full, with the rest retrieved from reference TRBV7-6 and TRBJ2-1, is GAGVSQSPRYKVTKRGQDVALRCDPISGHVSLYWYRQALGQGPEFLTYFNYEAQQDKSGLPNDRFSAERPEGSISTLTIQRTEQRDSAMYRCASSYVRSYNEQFFGPGTRLTVL.

This clone appeared once. The chain uses TRBV29-1 and TRBJ2-5; D unclear. Trimming left V 6 bases short and J 5 bases short, with 16 bases between. CDR1 and CDR2 from the germline V gene are SQVTM and ANQGSEA. The CDR3 sequence is 13 residues long. CDR3 nucleotides: TGCAGCGTAAGAAATAGCCCACGGGAGACCCAGTACTTC. Translating gives CSVRNSPRETQYF.

V is TRBV30 and J is TRBJ1-2; 7 positions match TRBD1. Trimming at V came to 0 bases and at J to 6 bases, leaving 4 bases not matched to a gene. CDR1 and CDR2 (germline): GTSNPN, SVGIG (reference sequence). This CDR3 comprises 13 residues. The CDR3 nucleotides are TGTGCCTGGAGTGTAAGGGGGCGAGATGGCTACACCTTC. Encoded protein: CAWSVRGRDGYTF.

The chain links TRBV19 to TRBJ1-1; D is uncertain. The CDR3 extends over 13 amino acids. V gave up 5 bases and J gave up 11 bases, with 18 bases separating them. Germline assignment: CDR1 LNHDA and CDR2 SQIVND (reference sequence). CDR3 residues: CASSPSGQVWAFF. The CDR3 bases are TGTGCCAGTAGTCCCTCCGGCCAGGTGTGGGCTTTCTTT.

This clone came up a few times. The chain has TRBV7-8 and TRBJ2-7; 9 nucleotides agree with TRBD2. CDR1 is SGHVS, CDR2 FQNEAQ, per germline. V gave up 1 base and J gave up 3 bases; unmatched junction bases: 1. The CDR3 has 14 amino acids. CDR3 nucleotides: TGTGCCAGCAGCTTAGTGACTAGCGGCTACGAGCAGTACTTC. It translates to CASSLVTSGYEQYF. The complete variable domain, with remaining parts taken from reference TRBV7-8 and TRBJ2-7, reads GAGVSQSPRYKVAKRGQDVALRCDPISGHVSLFWYQQALGQGPEFLTYFQNEAQLDKSGLPSDRFFAERPEGSVSTLKIQRTQQEDSAVYLCASSLVTSGYEQYFGPGTRLTVT.

The V and J genes are TRBV29-1 and TRBJ2-7, with 7 bases that match TRBD1. Germline V CDR1 and CDR2: SQVTM, ANQGSEA. The CDR3 is made up of 12 amino acids. V lost 4 bases, J lost 3 bases, and 3 bases stayed unmatched. For the CDR3, the DNA is TGCAGCGTTGGGACAGGCCGCTACGAGCAGTACTTC. Translated, it gives CSVGTGRYEQYF.

The chain couples TRBV6-6 to TRBJ2-1; D call uncertain. Germline lookup yields CDR1 MNHNY and CDR2 SVGAGI (reference sequence). The ends were cut back, 5 bases at V and 7 bases at J, with 15 bases in the middle. The CDR3 spans 14 residues. The CDR3 region is CASSPSLAGNEQFF. CDR3 DNA: TGTGCCAGCAGTCCCTCCCTGGCCGGGAATGAGCAGTTCTTC.

V gene TRBV7-9 combines with J gene TRBJ2-7, with a possible D match to TRBD1 (7 bases). With 1 base removed from V and 5 bases from J, the gap between germline ends came to 21 bases. The CDR3 contains 17 residues. In germline, CDR1 is SEHNR, CDR2 FQNEAQ (reference sequence). The CDR3 protein is CASSLGISVRGDDEQYF. CDR3 DNA: TGTGCCAGCAGCTTAGGAATTTCAGTCAGGGGGGACGACGAGCAGTACTTC.

A few counts support this clone. This chain links TRBV4-3 with TRBJ2-2; D perhaps matches TRBD2 (6 bases). Trimming removed 0 bases from V and 7 bases from J, with 12 bases in between. This CDR3 has 15 amino acids. CDR1 LGHNA and CDR2 YSLEER come from the germline V gene. CDR3 DNA: TGCGCCAGCAGCCAAGATAGGGGACTCCACGGGGAGCTGTTTTTT. Amino acid sequence: CASSQDRGLHGELFF.

The chain recombines TRBV4-2 with TRBJ1-1; D is possibly TRBD1 (6 bases). This CDR3 is built from 15 residues. Germline V gene data show CDR1 as LGHNA and CDR2 as YNFKEQ. The V end lost 7 bases, the J end lost 1 base, and 16 bases lay between the germline ends. The CDR3 reads CASTGGGTRNTEAFF. The CDR3 nucleotides read TGTGCCAGCACCGGGGGGGGCACACGGAACACTGAAGCTTTCTTT.

J is TRBJ2-3 and V is TRBV6-6; 12 bases map to TRBD1. This CDR3 is built from 15 residues. The germline V gene encodes CDR1 MNHNY and CDR2 SVGAGI (reference sequence). Unmatched junction bases numbered 5, after V lost 5 bases and J lost 5 bases. The CDR3 protein is CASSARDRGQDTQYF. CDR3 nucleotide sequence: TGTGCCAGCAGTGCCCGGGACAGGGGGCAAGATACGCAGTATTTT.

The chain uses TRBV20-1 and TRBJ1-2, with TRBD1 matching over 7 bases. The CDR3 runs to 11 residues. Germline CDR1 reads DFQATT; CDR2 reads SNEGSKA (reference sequence). Trimming cost V 5 bases and J 5 bases; bases outside gene matches: 2. The chain's CDR3 is CSAPGQYGYTF. CDR3 in DNA: TGCAGTGCTCCGGGACAGTATGGCTACACCTTC.

The rearrangement joins TRBV12-5 to TRBJ1-1; D not resolved. CDR1 and CDR2 (germline): LGHNT, FRNRAP. This CDR3 is 10 amino acids long. Trimming removed 5 bases at V and 10 bases at J, with 8 bases between. The CDR3 nucleotides read TGTGCTAGTGGTAGCCCTCGAGCTTTCTTT. This sequence encodes CASGSPRAFF.